This is a list of T cell receptor beta chains from one sample in a study of lymphopenia after photon versus proton radiotherapy. The method was immunoSEQ multiplex PCR; TCRdb's version includes in-frame clones alone and lacks a portion of them. The sample shows 20,000 to 25,000 clones, around 90% of them seen only once. Sequencing was performed on peripheral blood, taken from a patient treated with proton-based radiotherapy. The receptors come from a woman aged 65 to 85 with pancreatic cancer. Some clones in this sample may be carry-over from other donors' samples. Each CDR3 is given with its conserved first and last residue. D genes are given only for firm matches. Rows may omit the clone size; those that give it use once, few, many or a size class.

j_call clone_size d_call v_call cdr3_nt cdr3_aa
TRBJ2-5 . TRBD1 TRBV28 TGTGCCAGCAGTTTTGCAGGACAGGGGGCGAAGACCCAGTACTTC CASSFAGQGAKTQYF
TRBJ2-1 once TRBD2 TRBV7-2 TGTGCCAGCAGCTTAGAGGGACTAGCAGCAGGGGAGCAGTTCTTC CASSLEGLAAGEQFF
TRBJ2-7 . TRBD2 TRBV4-2 TGTGCCAGCAGCCAAGAGACTAGCGGGAACTCCTACGAGCAGTACTTC CASSQETSGNSYEQYF
TRBJ1-2 . . TRBV18 TGTGCCAGCTCCCAGGACGAGGGGCAGGGCTACACCTTC CASSQDEGQGYTF
TRBJ1-5 few . TRBV19 TGTGCCAGTAGTATAGCCACCTACGGGACACCGCATTTT CASSIATYGTPHF
TRBJ1-1 . . TRBV28 TGTGCCAGCAGGAAACAGGCGAACACTGAAGCTTTCTTT CASRKQANTEAFF
TRBJ1-2 once . TRBV13 TGTGCCAGCAGCTTATTTGGGGATAACTATGGCTACACCTTC CASSLFGDNYGYTF
TRBJ1-4 once . TRBV19 TGTGCCAGTAGTTCCTCCGGCGCAACTAATGAAAAACTGTTTTTT CASSSSGATNEKLFF
TRBJ2-1 . TRBD1 TRBV7-8 TGTGCCAGCAGCGTTACTACAGGGGACCCCTACAATGAGCAGTTCTTC CASSVTTGDPYNEQFF
TRBJ2-6 . . TRBV5-6 TGTGCCAGCAGCTTGGGACCGACCTCTGGGGCCAACGTCCTGACTTTC CASSLGPTSGANVLTF
TRBJ1-1 . . TRBV11-2 TGTGCCAGCACTAGGAAGGGGAATGCTGCTGAAGCTTTCTTT CASTRKGNAAEAFF
TRBJ1-2 . . TRBV11-2 TGTGCCAGCAGCGTTTCGGGGTTGGATGGCTACACCTTC CASSVSGLDGYTF
TRBJ1-1 . TRBD1 TRBV7-3 TGTGCCAGCAGCTTGTTACCGGGACAGCTAAACACTGAAGCTTTCTTT CASSLLPGQLNTEAFF
TRBJ2-1 . TRBD2 TRBV7-2 TGTGCCAGCAGCCTCGTACAACTAGCGGGAGAGCAGTTCTTC CASSLVQLAGEQFF
TRBJ2-5 . . TRBV28 TGTGCCAGCAGTTTAGCTCAGGTTATGGAGGGTCAAGAGACCCAGTACTTC CASSLAQVMEGQETQYF
TRBJ1-1 . . TRBV7-3 TGTGCCAGCAGCTGGGGGGGAGCGAACACTGAAGCTTTCTTT CASSWGGANTEAFF
TRBJ2-5 . . TRBV19 TGTGCCAGTAGTATCTCCGGGAGTCGGTTGGAGACCCAGTACTTC CASSISGSRLETQYF
TRBJ1-3 . . TRBV2 TGTGCCAGCAGTGTGGGGGGGCGCGGAACTGGAAACACCATATATTTT CASSVGGRGTGNTIYF
TRBJ1-1 . TRBD1 TRBV5-6 TGTGCCAGCAGCTTGATCTCGACAGGGACCACTGAAGCTTTCTTT CASSLISTGTTEAFF
TRBJ1-3 few . TRBV4-1 TGCGCCAGCAGCCCCAGCCTCGCACCGGGTCCCAAAGTAAACACCATATATTTT CASSPSLAPGPKVNTIYF
TRBJ2-5 . TRBD2 TRBV4-2 TGTGCCAGCAGCCCGAGCGGGACTTCCCAAGAGACCCAGTACTTC CASSPSGTSQETQYF
TRBJ2-3 . TRBD2 TRBV9 TGTGCCAGCAGCGTAGAAGGACTAGCGGGCCGAAGCACAGATACGCAGTATTTT CASSVEGLAGRSTDTQYF
TRBJ2-1 . TRBD1 TRBV28 TGTGCCAGCAGTCTCGGACAGGGGGCAGGTGAGCAGTTCTTC CASSLGQGAGEQFF
TRBJ2-7 . TRBD2 TRBV11-2 TGTGCCAGCAGCCCCAGGACTAGCGGGAGCTACGAGCAGTACTTC CASSPRTSGSYEQYF
TRBJ1-4 . . TRBV27 TGTGCCAGCAGGGAGGGGTTGGGGGAAAAACTGTTTTTT CASREGLGEKLFF
TRBJ1-1 . TRBD1 TRBV6-4 TGTGCCAGCAGTAGACAGGGAAAGGACACTGAAGCTTTCTTT CASSRQGKDTEAFF
TRBJ2-2 once . TRBV25-1 TGTGCCAGCAGTGAATTTTCCGCGACTGGGGAGCTGTTTTTT CASSEFSATGELFF
TRBJ2-1 . TRBD2 TRBV19 TGTGCCAGTAGTGTAACTAGCGGGAGGGCCGAGGAGTTCTTC CASSVTSGRAEEFF
TRBJ1-1 . . TRBV29-1 TGCAGCGCGAAGGACACTGAAGCTTTCTTT CSAKDTEAFF
TRBJ1-4 . TRBD1 TRBV28 TGTGCCAGCAGTCCCGGACAGGTTAATGAAAAACTGTTTTTT CASSPGQVNEKLFF
TRBJ1-1 . . TRBV19 TGTGCCAGTAGTATCATTGATCAGGGTAACACTGAAGCTTTCTTT CASSIIDQGNTEAFF
TRBJ1-4 . TRBD1 TRBV5-1 TGCGCCAGCAGCTTGGTTGGCGGACAGGGTAGTACTAATGAAAAACTGTTTTTT CASSLVGGQGSTNEKLFF
TRBJ2-7 . TRBD2 TRBV30 TGTGCCTGGAGAATAGCGGGTGCCATCGGGAAGCAGTACTTC CAWRIAGAIGKQYF
TRBJ1-2 . TRBD1 TRBV2 TGTGCCAGCACCATCCCACAGGCGACAGGGGGCTACACCTTC CASTIPQATGGYTF
TRBJ2-3 . TRBD1 TRBV12-5 TGTGCTAGTGGTTCCGGACAGGGGTCCACAGATACGCAGTATTTT CASGSGQGSTDTQYF
TRBJ2-1 . . TRBV11-2 TGTGCCAGCAGTCTCTTTACAGGGCCCGGTAATGAGCAGTTCTTC CASSLFTGPGNEQFF